This TCR beta chain was found in a study of T-cell reconstitution after alpha-beta-depleted transplantation in children. General study results and limits: Several hundred rapidly expanded clones from non-depleted graft cells reportedly supplied alpha-beta T cells about two months post-transplant. At the one-year point after transplant, T-cell counts and TCRbeta diversity were found to come mostly from T cells that had been newly produced. Elevated TCRbeta diversity at day 60 was traced, in some patients, to surviving recipient T cells and thymic progenitors.

This clonotype was recorded a few times. Its antigen is unknown. During its preparation, the TCRbeta library received unique molecular identifiers. TCRdb re-derived calls from the PCR reads in MiXCR, one entry per CDR3 protein. This sample has a few hundred thousand distinct CDR3 sequences, with approximately 7% found just once. The germline CDR1 and CDR2 sequences are SGHTA and FQGNSA. The CDR3 sequence is 13 residues long. V was cut by 0 bases and J by 3 bases, with 6 bases left in between. This chain uses TRBV7-2 with TRBJ2-7; D gene unclear. The material sequenced was PBMCs, taken before TCRalphabeta/CD19-depleted stem cell transplant. This TCR derives from a boy younger than 10 with acute lymphoblastic leukemia, due to receive a stem cell transplant. CDR3 sequence: CASSLAHLYEQYF. In DNA form, the CDR3 reads TGTGCCAGCAGCTTAGCGCACCTCTACGAGCAGTACTTC.